This entry describes one T cell receptor beta chain. The antigen remains undetermined. This sample is drawn from a study of vaccination and CD4 T cells after COVID-19. In the study overall: Mild disease affected 8 or 9 convalescent patients and severe disease one, all SARS-CoV-2 positive by nasal swab PCR. Each post-COVID sample was drawn after diagnosis, and the median interval was approximately 100 days (range 35 to 161).

Treatment in this sample: 10-day PBMC culture with coronavirus spike peptide pools or control peptides (ViraFEST assay). The assay that was used to sequence DNA from cultured CD4+ T cells was the Oncomine TCR Beta short-read assay. TCRdb passed the PCR reads through MiXCR, listing each CDR3 protein once. The table records 7,000 to 8,500 distinct CDR3 sequences, over 60% of them present only once. V lost 2 bases, J lost 11 bases, and 9 bases lay in between. The CDR3 sequence is 11 residues long. Germline V gives CDR1 SNHLY, CDR2 FYNNEI. Specimen: CD4+ T cells from blood, cultured in vitro. This clonotype was sampled from a human donor who had recovered from COVID-19. The V call is TRBV2, the J call TRBJ1-1; D not certain. The CDR3 spells CASSERGRAFF. The CDR3 nucleotides read TGTGCCAGCAGTGAACGAGGGAGGGCTTTCTTT. Complete variable domain (other parts from reference TRBV2 and TRBJ1-1): EPEVTQTPSHQVTQMGQEVILRCVPISNHLYFYWYRQILGQKVEFLVSFYNNEISEKSEIFDDQFSVERPDGSNFTLKIRSTKLEDSAMYFCASSERGRAFFGQGTRLTVV.